This entry concerns a single T cell receptor beta chain. Its specificity is unknown. Some clones are missing from TCRdb's copy, which holds only in-frame ones; the method was immunoSEQ multiplex PCR. The table lists about 85,000 clones, approximately 89% of them singletons, with 7.6% in the top ten. The data stem from a study of graft-versus-host responses after intestinal transplantation. With 6 bases clipped from V and 5 bases from J, the junction kept 10 bases outside the gene matches. Germline V CDR1 and CDR2: MDHEN, SYDVKM. The CDR3 is 16 residues long. This sequence was found in a human donor who was the organ donor for an intestinal transplant. The genes are TRBV28 and TRBJ1-5; 10 bases fit TRBD1. Sequenced here: unstimulated CD8+ T cells sorted from spleen or lymph node cells, sampled before transplant. The CDR3 here is CASSRRQGALDQPQHF. The CDR3, as DNA: TGTGCCAGCAGCCGAAGACAGGGGGCTTTAGATCAGCCCCAGCATTTT.